This TCR beta chain was observed in a study of vaccination effects on CD4 cells after COVID-19. Study-wide background: Participants were given two doses of BNT162b2 or mRNA-1273 vaccine. Study findings and constraints: After vaccination, at late timepoints, clones induced by infection and by vaccine contracted markedly. Vaccine-induced clones in healthy vaccinees cross-reacted with common cold coronaviruses in only 1 of 255 cases.

Pools of viral peptides were used by the ViraFEST assay to expand antigen-specific CD4+ T cells ahead of sequencing. After about 10 days in culture, the CD4+ T cells were isolated. Recipients of the vaccine had no prior SARS-CoV-2 infection and negative nucleocapsid antibodies. Half-medium replacement with IL-2 medium occurred on days 3 and 7. Profiled with immunoSEQ multiplex PCR; TCRdb holds only in-frame clones, not every one. This table holds some 65,000 clones, approximately 79% found once. Points on this clone: Its matching antigen is unknown.

Germline V CDR1 and CDR2: SGHKS, YYEKEE (reference sequence). The CDR3 spans 15 residues. V lost 6 bases, J lost 3 bases, and 9 bases stayed unmatched. The sample here was CD4+ T cells from PBMCs cultured with HCoV-NL63 spike peptides, taken before COVID-19 vaccination. This chain connects TRBV5-5 to TRBJ2-1; 7 bases are shared with TRBD2. The receptor's source is a human donor who received a COVID-19 vaccine. The CDR3 DNA reads as TGTGCCAGCACCTCAGTAGCGGGCGACTACAATGAGCAGTTCTTC. Amino acids: CASTSVAGDYNEQFF.